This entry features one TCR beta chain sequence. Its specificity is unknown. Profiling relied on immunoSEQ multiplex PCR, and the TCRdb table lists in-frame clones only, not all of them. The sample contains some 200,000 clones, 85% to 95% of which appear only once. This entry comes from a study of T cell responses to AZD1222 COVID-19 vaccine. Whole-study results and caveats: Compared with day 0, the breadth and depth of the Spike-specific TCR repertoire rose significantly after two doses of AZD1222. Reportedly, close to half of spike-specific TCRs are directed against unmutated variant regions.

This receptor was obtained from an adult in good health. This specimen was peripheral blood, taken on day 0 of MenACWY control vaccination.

The CDR3 region is CASLTRTDTQYF. The CDR3 region has the DNA TGTGCCAGCCTTACACGCACAGATACGCAGTATTTT. The gene calls are TRBV21-1 and TRBJ2-3; TRBD1 is taken as the D call from the table, unchecked against the DNA. TRBV21-1 is classified as a pseudogene. The CDR3 has 12 residues.